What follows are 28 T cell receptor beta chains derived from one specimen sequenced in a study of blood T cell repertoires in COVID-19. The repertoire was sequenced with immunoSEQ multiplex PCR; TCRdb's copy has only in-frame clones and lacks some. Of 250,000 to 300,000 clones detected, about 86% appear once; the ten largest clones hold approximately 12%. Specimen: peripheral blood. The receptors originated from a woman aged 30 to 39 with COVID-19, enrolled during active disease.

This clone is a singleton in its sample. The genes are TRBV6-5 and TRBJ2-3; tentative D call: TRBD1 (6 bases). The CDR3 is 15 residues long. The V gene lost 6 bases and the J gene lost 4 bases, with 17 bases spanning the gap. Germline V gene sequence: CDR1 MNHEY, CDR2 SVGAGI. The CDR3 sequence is CASSATVTGSDTQYF. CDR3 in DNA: TGTGCCAGCAGCGCCACTGTTACAGGGTCAGATACGCAGTATTTT.

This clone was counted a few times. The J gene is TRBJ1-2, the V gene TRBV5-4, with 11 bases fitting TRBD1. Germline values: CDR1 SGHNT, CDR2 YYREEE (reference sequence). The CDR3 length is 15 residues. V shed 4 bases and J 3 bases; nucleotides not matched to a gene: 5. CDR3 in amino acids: CASSIRGQGDYGYTF. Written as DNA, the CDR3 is TGTGCCAGCAGCATTCGGGGACAGGGGGACTATGGCTACACCTTC. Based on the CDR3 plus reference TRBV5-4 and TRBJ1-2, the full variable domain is ETGVTQSPTHLIKTRGQQVTLRCSSQSGHNTVSWYQQALGQGPQFIFQYYREEENGRGNFPPRFSGLQFPNYSSELNVNALELDDSALYLCASSIRGQGDYGYTFGSGTRLTVV.

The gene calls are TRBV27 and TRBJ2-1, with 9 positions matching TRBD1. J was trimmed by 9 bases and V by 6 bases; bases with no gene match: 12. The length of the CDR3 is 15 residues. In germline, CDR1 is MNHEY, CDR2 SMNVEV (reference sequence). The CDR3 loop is CASSGRGTGIGEQFF. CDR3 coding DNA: TGTGCCAGCAGCGGGCGGGGGACAGGGATAGGTGAGCAGTTCTTC.

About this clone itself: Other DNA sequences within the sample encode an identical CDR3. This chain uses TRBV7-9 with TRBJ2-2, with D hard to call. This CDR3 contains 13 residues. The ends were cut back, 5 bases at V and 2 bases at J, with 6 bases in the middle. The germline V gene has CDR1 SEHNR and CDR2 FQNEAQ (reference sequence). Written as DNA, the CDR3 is TGTGCCAGCAGCCCTTCCAACACCGGGGAGCTGTTTTTT. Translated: CASSPSNTGELFF.

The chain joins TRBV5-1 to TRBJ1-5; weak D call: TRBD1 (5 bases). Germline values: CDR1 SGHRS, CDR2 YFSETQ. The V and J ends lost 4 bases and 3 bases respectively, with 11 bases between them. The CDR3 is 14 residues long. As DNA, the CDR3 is TGCGCCAGCAGCGTGGGACTTTACAATCAGCCCCAGCATTTT. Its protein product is CASSVGLYNQPQHF.

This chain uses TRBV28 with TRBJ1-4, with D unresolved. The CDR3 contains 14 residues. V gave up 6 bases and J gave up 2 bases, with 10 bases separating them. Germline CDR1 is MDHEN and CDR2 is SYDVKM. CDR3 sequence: CASSNGGTNEKLFF. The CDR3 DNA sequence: TGTGCCAGCAGCAACGGCGGGACTAATGAAAAACTGTTTTTT.

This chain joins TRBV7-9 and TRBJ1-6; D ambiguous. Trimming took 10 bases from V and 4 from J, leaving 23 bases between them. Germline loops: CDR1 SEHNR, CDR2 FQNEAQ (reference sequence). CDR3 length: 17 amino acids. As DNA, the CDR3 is TGTGCCATCACTTCCGGGAGGGCGAACTCGTATAATTCACCCCTCCACTTT. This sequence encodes CAITSGRANSYNSPLHF.

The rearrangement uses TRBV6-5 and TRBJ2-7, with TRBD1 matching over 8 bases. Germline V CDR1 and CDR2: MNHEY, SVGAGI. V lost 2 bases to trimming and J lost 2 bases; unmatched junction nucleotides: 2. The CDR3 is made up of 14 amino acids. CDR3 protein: CASSYGTGPYEQYF. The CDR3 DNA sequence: TGTGCCAGCAGTTACGGGACAGGTCCCTACGAGCAGTACTTC.

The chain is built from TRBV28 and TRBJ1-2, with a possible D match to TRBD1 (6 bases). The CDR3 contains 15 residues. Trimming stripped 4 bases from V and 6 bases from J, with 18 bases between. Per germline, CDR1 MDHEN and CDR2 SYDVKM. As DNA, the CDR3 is TGTGCCAGCAGTTACCCGACAGGTGGGGGAGATGGCTACACCTTC. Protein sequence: CASSYPTGGGDGYTF.

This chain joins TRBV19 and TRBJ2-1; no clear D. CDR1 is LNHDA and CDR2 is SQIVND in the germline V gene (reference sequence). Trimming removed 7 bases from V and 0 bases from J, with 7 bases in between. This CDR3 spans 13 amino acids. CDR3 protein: CASTPSSYNEQFF. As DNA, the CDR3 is TGTGCCAGTACTCCTAGCTCCTACAATGAGCAGTTCTTC.

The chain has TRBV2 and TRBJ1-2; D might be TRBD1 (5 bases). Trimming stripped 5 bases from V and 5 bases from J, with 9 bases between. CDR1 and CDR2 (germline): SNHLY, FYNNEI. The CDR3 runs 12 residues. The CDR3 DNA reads TGTGCCAGCAGTCCGCAGGGATATGGCTACACCTTC. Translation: CASSPQGYGYTF.

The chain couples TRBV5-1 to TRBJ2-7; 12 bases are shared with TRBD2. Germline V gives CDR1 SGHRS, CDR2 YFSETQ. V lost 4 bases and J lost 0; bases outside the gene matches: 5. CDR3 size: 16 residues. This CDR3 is CASSKTSGGTSYEQYF. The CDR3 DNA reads TGCGCCAGCAGCAAGACTAGCGGGGGCACCTCCTACGAGCAGTACTTC.

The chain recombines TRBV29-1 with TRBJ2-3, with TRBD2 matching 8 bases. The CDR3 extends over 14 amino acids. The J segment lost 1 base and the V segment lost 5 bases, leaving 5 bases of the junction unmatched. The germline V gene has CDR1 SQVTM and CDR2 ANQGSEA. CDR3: CSVLTSARTDTQYF. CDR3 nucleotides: TGCAGCGTTCTGACTAGCGCTCGCACAGATACGCAGTATTTT.

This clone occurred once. CDR3 sequence reads: CASSVALAGGSEQYF. The CDR3 DNA is TGTGCCAGCAGCGTAGCACTAGCGGGGGGTTCCGAGCAGTACTTC. This chain connects TRBV9 to TRBJ2-7; 12 positions agree with TRBD2. V shed 0 bases and J 6 bases; nucleotides not matched to a gene: 4. CDR3 length equals 15 residues. Germline lookup yields CDR1 SGDLS and CDR2 YYNGEE.

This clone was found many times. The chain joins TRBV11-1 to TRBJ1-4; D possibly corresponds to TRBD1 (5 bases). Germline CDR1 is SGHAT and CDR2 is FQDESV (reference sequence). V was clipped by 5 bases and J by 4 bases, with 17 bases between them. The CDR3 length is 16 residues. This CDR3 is CASSEGKGLLNEKLFF. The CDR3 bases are TGTGCCAGCAGCGAAGGAAAGGGACTGCTTAATGAAAAACTGTTTTTT.

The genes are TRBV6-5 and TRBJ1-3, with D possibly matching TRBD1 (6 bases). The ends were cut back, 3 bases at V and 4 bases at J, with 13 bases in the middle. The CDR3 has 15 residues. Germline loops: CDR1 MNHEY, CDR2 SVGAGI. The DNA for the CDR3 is TGTGCCAGCAGTTATACGACAGGATTAGGAAACACCATATATTTT. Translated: CASSYTTGLGNTIYF.

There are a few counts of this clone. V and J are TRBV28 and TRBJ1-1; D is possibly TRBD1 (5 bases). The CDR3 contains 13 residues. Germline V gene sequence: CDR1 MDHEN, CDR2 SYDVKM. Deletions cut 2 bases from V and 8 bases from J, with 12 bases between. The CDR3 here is CASSLRGHKEAFF. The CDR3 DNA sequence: TGTGCCAGCAGTTTAAGGGGTCACAAAGAAGCTTTCTTT. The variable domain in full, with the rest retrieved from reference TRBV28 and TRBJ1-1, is DVKVTQSSRYLVKRTGEKVFLECVQDMDHENMFWYRQDPGLGLRLIYFSYDVKMKEKGDIPEGYSVSREKKERFSLILESASTNQTSMYLCASSLRGHKEAFFGQGTRLTVV.

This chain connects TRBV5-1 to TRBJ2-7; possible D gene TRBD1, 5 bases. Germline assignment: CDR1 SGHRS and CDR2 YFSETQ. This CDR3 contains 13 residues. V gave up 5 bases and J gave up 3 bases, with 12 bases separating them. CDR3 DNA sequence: TGCGCCAGCAGACAGGATAACAACTACGAGCAGTACTTC. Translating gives CASRQDNNYEQYF.

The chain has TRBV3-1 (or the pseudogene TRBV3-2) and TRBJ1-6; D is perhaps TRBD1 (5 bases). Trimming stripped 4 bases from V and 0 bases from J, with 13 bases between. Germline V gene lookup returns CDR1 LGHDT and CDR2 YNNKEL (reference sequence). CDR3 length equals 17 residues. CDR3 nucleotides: TGTGCCAGCAGCCCCCGACAGATTAGCTCCTATAATTCACCCCTCCACTTT. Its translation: CASSPRQISSYNSPLHF.

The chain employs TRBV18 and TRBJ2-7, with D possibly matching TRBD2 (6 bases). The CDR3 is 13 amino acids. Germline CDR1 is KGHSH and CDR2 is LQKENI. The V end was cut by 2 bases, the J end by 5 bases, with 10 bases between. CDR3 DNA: TGTGCCAGCTCACCAAACTCGGGGGACGAGCAGTACTTC. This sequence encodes CASSPNSGDEQYF.

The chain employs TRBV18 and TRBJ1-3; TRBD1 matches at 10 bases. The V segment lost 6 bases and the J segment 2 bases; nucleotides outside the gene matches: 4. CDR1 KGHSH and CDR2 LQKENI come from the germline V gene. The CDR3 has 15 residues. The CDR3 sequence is CASSADRGPGNTIYF. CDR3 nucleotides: TGTGCCAGCTCTGCTGACAGGGGGCCTGGAAACACCATATATTTT.

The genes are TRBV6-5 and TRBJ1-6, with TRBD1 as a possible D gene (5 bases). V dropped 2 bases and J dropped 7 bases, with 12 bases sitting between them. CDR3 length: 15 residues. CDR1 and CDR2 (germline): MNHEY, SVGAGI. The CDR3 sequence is CASSYLQAENSPLHF. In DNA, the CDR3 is TGTGCCAGCAGTTACCTACAGGCGGAAAATTCACCCCTCCACTTT.

CDR3 sequence: CASSLHYTGELFF. CDR3 in DNA: TGCGCCAGCAGCCTTCACTACACCGGGGAGCTGTTTTTT. V is TRBV4-1 and J is TRBJ2-2; D not certain. The CDR3 runs to 13 residues. Looked up from germline, CDR1 is MGHRA and CDR2 is YSYEKL. Trimming shortened V by 4 bases and J by 3 bases, and 6 bases separated the two germline ends.

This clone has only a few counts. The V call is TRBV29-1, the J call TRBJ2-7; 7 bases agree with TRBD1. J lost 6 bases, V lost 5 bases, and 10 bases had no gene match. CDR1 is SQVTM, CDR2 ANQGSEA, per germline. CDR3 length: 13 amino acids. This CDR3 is CSVRDREFGEQYF. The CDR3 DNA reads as TGCAGCGTTCGTGACAGGGAATTCGGCGAGCAGTACTTC.

CDR3 sequence: CASSLERTPDTQYF. The CDR3 bases are TGTGCCAGCAGTTTGGAGCGGACCCCGGATACGCAGTATTTT. The J gene is TRBJ2-3, the V gene TRBV28, with D possibly being TRBD2 (5 bases). Trimming took 3 bases from V and 6 from J, leaving 13 bases between them. Germline V lookup: CDR1 MDHEN, CDR2 SYDVKM. The CDR3 is made up of 14 amino acids.

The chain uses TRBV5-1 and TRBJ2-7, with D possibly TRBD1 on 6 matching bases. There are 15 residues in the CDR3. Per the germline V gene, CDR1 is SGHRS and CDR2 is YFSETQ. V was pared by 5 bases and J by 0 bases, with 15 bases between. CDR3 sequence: CASSSRDTASYEQYF. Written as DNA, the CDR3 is TGCGCCAGCAGTTCCCGGGACACCGCCTCCTACGAGCAGTACTTC.

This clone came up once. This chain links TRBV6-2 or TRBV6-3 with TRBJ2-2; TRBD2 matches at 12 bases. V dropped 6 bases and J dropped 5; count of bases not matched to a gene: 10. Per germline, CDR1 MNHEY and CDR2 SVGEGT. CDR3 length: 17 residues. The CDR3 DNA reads TGTGCCAGCAGCCCGGCCGGGACTAGCGGGCGGACCGGGGAGCTGTTTTTT. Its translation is CASSPAGTSGRTGELFF.

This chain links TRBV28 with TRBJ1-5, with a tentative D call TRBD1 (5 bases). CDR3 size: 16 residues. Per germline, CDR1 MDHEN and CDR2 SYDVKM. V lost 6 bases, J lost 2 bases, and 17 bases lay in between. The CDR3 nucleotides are TGTGCCAGCAGGGGGGGGGTGTTGAAGGGCAATCAGCCCCAGCATTTT. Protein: CASRGGVLKGNQPQHF.